This TCR beta chain was sequenced during a study of OX40 agonist ivuxolimab in advanced cancers. Study-level background: Clinicians treated patients with ivuxolimab, an agonistic anti-OX40 (CD134) antibody. Earlier anti-PD-1, anti-PD-L1 or anti-CTLA-4 therapy was permitted; about 38% had received some. Study-wide findings and caveats: Relative to CD4+ cells, CD8+ T cells on average had more expanded clones.

Collection of blood occurred at baseline, at cycle 4 day 1, and at cycle 7 day 1. The length of the CDR3 is 15 residues. Trimming shortened V by 8 bases and J by 4 bases, and 17 bases separated the two germline ends. The V gene's germline CDR1 is MNHEY and CDR2 SMNVEV (reference sequence). The data were produced by immunoSEQ multiplex PCR, yet TCRdb's version contains in-frame clones alone and is incomplete. The sample carries around 62,000 clones, nearly 90% recorded once. Comment on this clone: Its antigen is unknown.

This chain links TRBV27 with TRBJ2-2; TRBD2 might be the D (6 bases). This sequence originates from an adult with an advanced solid tumor such as melanoma, head and neck, liver or kidney cancer. The sample here was CD4+ or CD8+ T cells sorted from blood, taken in a trial of the OX40 agonist ivuxolimab. CDR3: CASAPWTGGTGELFF. In DNA, the CDR3 is TGTGCCAGCGCCCCATGGACCGGGGGCACCGGGGAGCTGTTTTTT.